Each of the 8 T cell receptor beta chains below was sequenced from the same sample in a study of CD8+ T cells in alopecia areata. Reverse transcription of extracted RNA yielded cDNA, which provided the sequencing template. Assay: immunoSEQ multiplex PCR; the TCRdb copy retains only in-frame clones and omits some. The sample lists about 76,000 clones, approximately 66% occurring once. As for treatment: oral pan-JAK inhibitor, 5-10 mg twice daily. Material: CD8+ T cells sorted from blood, obtained at week 24, from a patient treated with tofacitinib. Receptor source: a human donor with alopecia areata.

This clone was seen a single time. The chain carries TRBV21-1 and TRBJ1-2; TRBD1, the table's D call, was not compared with the DNA. TRBV21-1 is tagged as a pseudogene. This CDR3 comprises 17 residues. The chain's CDR3 is CASSKGVYVRQNYGYTF. CDR3 nucleotides: TGTGCCAGCAGCAAAGGGGTCTACGTTCGACAGAACTATGGCTACACCTTC.

This clone has more than one count but fewer than ten. This probably arose from a read error, given a far larger clone one base away. Other DNA sequences in this specimen translate into the identical CDR3. The chain joins TRBV11-2 to TRBJ2-5, with TRBD2 matching over 9 bases. CDR1 is SGHAT and CDR2 is FQNNGV in the germline V gene. The CDR3 sequence is 15 residues long. V shed 1 base, J shed 1 base, and the junction held 1 base outside the gene matches. The CDR3 loop is CASSLGGGAQETQYF. The CDR3 nucleotides are TGTGCCAGCAGCTTAGGCGGGGGGGCCCAAGAGACCCAGTACTTC.

The V call is TRBV27, the J call TRBJ1-5; no definite D call. The germline V and J ends were trimmed by 8 bases and 0 bases, with 8 bases remaining between them. The CDR3 spans 13 residues. Per the germline V gene, CDR1 is MNHEY and CDR2 is SMNVEV (reference sequence). The CDR3: CASRGVSNQPQHF. In DNA form, the CDR3 reads TGTGCCAGCCGTGGGGTTAGCAATCAGCCCCAGCATTTT.

A remark on this clone: Sequence at one end of the junction differs from germline and may be a read error. The rearrangement uses TRBV7-8 and TRBJ2-7; unclear D gene. The CDR3 covers 16 residues. Germline CDR1 reads SGHVS; CDR2 reads FQNEAQ. The CDR3 reads CACSPGSTETSYEQYF. In nucleotides, the CDR3 is TGTGCCTGCAGCCCCGGCAGCACCGAGACCTCCTACGAGCAGTACTTC.

The J gene is TRBJ2-3, the V gene TRBV29-1; D is possibly TRBD1 (6 bases). The germline V gene encodes CDR1 SQVTM and CDR2 ANQGSEA. Trimming took off 2 bases at V and 2 bases at J, with 8 bases between the two ends. This CDR3 is 13 amino acids long. CDR3 protein: CSVERGTTDTQYF. The CDR3 DNA sequence: TGCAGCGTTGAAAGGGGGACCACAGATACGCAGTATTTT.

This clone was counted only a few times. The chain joins TRBV4-3 to TRBJ2-7; the D is unclear. The CDR3 runs to 13 residues. The V gene lost 1 base and the J gene lost 1 base, with 5 bases spanning the gap. The germline V gene has CDR1 LGHNA and CDR2 YSLEER. CDR3 DNA sequence: TGCGCCAGCAGCCAAGGTCCATCCTACGAGCAGTACTTC. Translation gives CASSQGPSYEQYF.

CDR3 sequence: CASGIGGQGSQGYTF. The CDR3 DNA reads TGTGCCAGCGGGATCGGGGGACAGGGATCTCAAGGCTACACCTTC. V usage is TRBV27 and J usage is TRBJ1-2; 9 nucleotides align to TRBD1. This CDR3 has 15 residues. From germline, CDR1 is MNHEY and CDR2 SMNVEV (reference sequence). The V and J ends lost 8 bases and 8 bases, in that order; junction bases with no gene match: 15.

This clone was seen once. This chain links TRBV6-6 with TRBJ2-5; 7 nucleotides align to TRBD1. Unmatched junction bases numbered 10, after V lost 6 bases and J lost 3 bases. Germline V gives CDR1 MNHNY, CDR2 SVGAGI (reference sequence). The CDR3 covers 15 residues. CDR3: CASRVRGIPKETQYF. CDR3 bases: TGTGCCAGCAGGGTCAGGGGGATACCAAAAGAGACCCAGTACTTC.